The 23 T cell receptor beta chains presented below share a single source sample, sequenced in a study of blood T cells in healthy people across ages. The use of a sample-barcoded 5' primer and a J-beta primer mix characterized a second PCR of roughly 6 to 11 cycles. TCRdb used MiXCR to reprocess the 5' RACE reads, holding one entry per CDR3 protein. This table has about 1,400,000 distinct CDR3 sequences, about 40% appearing once. The sequenced sample consisted of blood. The receptors shown here come from a woman aged 18-29 years in good health.

This clonotype came up a few times. The chain employs TRBV18 and TRBJ2-4; tentatively, D is TRBD1 or TRBD2 (5 bases each). V was shortened by 3 bases and J by 3 bases, with 15 bases between the two germline ends. Looked up from germline, CDR1 is KGHSH and CDR2 is LQKENI. CDR3 length: 16 amino acids. The CDR3 coding sequence is TGTGCCAGCTCACCCAACAGTCCTGGGGGCAAAAACATTCAGTACTTC. Its translation: CASSPNSPGGKNIQYF.

This chain joins TRBV27 and TRBJ2-5; D remains ambiguous. This CDR3 has 14 residues. Germline CDR1 and CDR2: MNHEY and SMNVEV (reference sequence). Trimming took off 3 bases at V and 5 bases at J, with 13 bases between the two ends. The CDR3 sequence: CASSFSATRETQYF. The CDR3 DNA is TGTGCCAGCAGTTTCTCCGCGACCCGGGAGACCCAGTACTTC.

This chain uses TRBV5-4 with TRBJ2-1; 8 nucleotides agree with TRBD1. Germline values: CDR1 SGHNT, CDR2 YYREEE (reference sequence). CDR3 length: 16 residues. After removal of 0 bases from V and 3 bases from J, the junction contained 5 bases not matched to a gene. The CDR3 sequence: CASSLGAGGNYNEQFF. The DNA of the CDR3 is TGTGCCAGCAGCTTGGGGGCAGGGGGCAACTACAATGAGCAGTTCTTC.

The rearrangement uses TRBV29-1 and TRBJ1-1; the D gene is possibly TRBD1 (5 bases). V was clipped by 2 bases and J by 1 base, with 14 bases between them. The CDR3 runs to 15 residues. Germline assignment: CDR1 SQVTM and CDR2 ANQGSEA. CDR3 region: CSVELRGRENTEAFF. The CDR3, as DNA: TGCAGCGTTGAATTACGGGGCAGGGAGAACACTGAAGCTTTCTTT.

This clonotype was detected a few times. The rearrangement links TRBV29-1 to TRBJ2-1, with 13 bases lining up with TRBD2. Per the germline V gene, CDR1 is SQVTM and CDR2 is ANQGSEA. This CDR3 is 14 amino acids long. V dropped 6 bases and J dropped 9; count of bases not matched to a gene: 8. CDR3 loop: CSVAGTSGVGEQFF. The CDR3 nucleotides read TGCAGCGTCGCCGGGACTAGCGGGGTGGGTGAGCAGTTCTTC.

CDR3 DNA: TGTGCCATCAGTGAGACCGCGGGTGAGCAGTACTTC. Translated: CAISETAGEQYF. J is TRBJ2-4 and V is TRBV10-3; D possibly corresponds to TRBD2 (5 bases). CDR3 length: 12 amino acids. V lost 2 bases, J lost 13 bases, and 12 bases lay in between. CDR1 ENHRY and CDR2 SYGVKD come from the germline V gene.

This clonotype was counted once. This chain links TRBV6-6 with TRBJ2-7; 8 nucleotides match TRBD2. The CDR3 covers 16 residues. The ends lost 5 bases at V and 7 bases at J; junction bases unmatched: 16. The germline gives CDR1 MNHNY, CDR2 SVGAGI (reference sequence). This chain's CDR3 is CASSLRGSGDYNEQYF. Here the CDR3 DNA reads TGTGCCAGCAGTCTGCGGGGTAGCGGGGACTACAATGAGCAGTACTTC.

This clonotype has a handful of counts. The chain links TRBV27 to TRBJ2-5; 11 nucleotides align to TRBD2. J gave up 2 bases and V 5 bases, and 4 bases lay outside the gene matches. The CDR3 covers 15 residues. CDR1 is MNHEY, CDR2 SMNVEV, per germline (reference sequence). CDR3 residues: CASSPLAGGQETQYF. The CDR3 DNA sequence: TGTGCCAGCAGTCCTCTAGCGGGGGGACAAGAGACCCAGTACTTC.

The J gene is TRBJ2-4, the V gene TRBV6-5; the D gene is possibly TRBD2 (7 bases). Trimming pared 7 bases from V and 13 bases from J, leaving 20 bases between. Germline lookup yields CDR1 MNHEY and CDR2 SVGAGI. The CDR3 contains 13 residues. CDR3 protein: CASTRPGGNEQYF. The DNA of the CDR3 is TGTGCCAGCACTCGACCGGGGGGCAATGAGCAGTACTTC.

This chain links TRBV28 with TRBJ2-5, with TRBD2 matching over 7 bases. V shed 8 bases and J 3 bases; nucleotides not matched to a gene: 12. The germline V gene encodes CDR1 MDHEN and CDR2 SYDVKM. The CDR3 is 15 residues long. CDR3 loop: CASPTATSGEETQYF. The DNA for the CDR3 is TGTGCCAGCCCGACAGCAACGAGCGGGGAAGAGACCCAGTACTTC.

In this sample, this clonotype turned up a few times. This chain links TRBV20-1 with TRBJ2-4, with D perhaps matching TRBD1 or TRBD2 (5 bases each). Germline V gene data show CDR1 as DFQATT and CDR2 as SNEGSKA (reference sequence). CDR3 length equals 17 residues. V lost 0 bases, J lost 2 bases, and 17 bases lay in between. In DNA, the CDR3 is TGCAGTGCTAGAGATTACGCAGGGAGTAGAACCAAAAACATTCAGTACTTC. Encoded protein: CSARDYAGSRTKNIQYF.

A remark on this clonotype: A much larger clone lies a single base off, so this may be a read error. The V gene is TRBV7-2, the J gene TRBJ2-1; D unclear. The CDR3 totals 12 residues. The germline gives CDR1 SGHTA, CDR2 FQGNSA. Deletions cut 3 bases from V and 15 bases from J, with 15 bases between. The CDR3 region is CASSFQSGVPFF. The CDR3 DNA sequence: TGTGCCAGCAGCTTTCAGTCGGGTGTACCGTTCTTC. Full variable domain (rest looked up from reference TRBV7-2 and TRBJ2-1): GAGVSQSPSNKVTEKGKDVELRCDPISGHTALYWYRQSLGQGLEFLIYFQGNSAPDKSGLPSDRFSAERTGGSVSTLTIQRTQQEDSAVYLCASSFQSGVPFFGPGTRLTVL.

This clonotype has only a few counts. The rearrangement uses TRBV5-1 and TRBJ1-5; tentative D call: TRBD1 (5 bases). Trimming pared 0 bases from V and 6 bases from J, leaving 16 bases between. Germline assignment: CDR1 SGHRS and CDR2 YFSETQ. This CDR3 is 16 amino acids long. The CDR3 DNA is TGCGCCAGCAGCTTGGTACCCGGGGGTGGAGGTCAGCCCCAGCATTTT. Translation: CASSLVPGGGGQPQHF.

This clonotype was observed once. This sequence joins TRBV20-1 and TRBJ2-3, with TRBD2 matching over 8 bases. This CDR3 has 13 amino acids. The V segment lost 6 bases and the J segment 9 bases; nucleotides outside the gene matches: 11. CDR1 is DFQATT, CDR2 SNEGSKA, per germline (reference sequence). DNA for the CDR3: TGCAGTGCACCAGCGGGAGAGAAAAGGACGCAGTATTTT. As protein: CSAPAGEKRTQYF.

This chain connects TRBV10-3 to TRBJ2-3; 8 bases are a match to TRBD2. Germline V lookup: CDR1 ENHRY, CDR2 SYGVKD. This CDR3 contains 18 residues. V gave up 11 bases and J gave up 2 bases; unmatched junction bases: 21. CDR3 sequence reads: CAVTAAPSERGHTDTQYF. The CDR3 nucleotides are TGTGCCGTCACCGCAGCACCGAGTGAGCGGGGGCACACAGATACGCAGTATTTT.

The rearrangement uses TRBV30 and TRBJ1-1; 8 positions match TRBD1. Germline-derived CDR1 and CDR2 are GTSNPN and SVGIG (reference sequence). Trimming took 3 bases from V and 4 from J; bases not matched to a gene: 10. The CDR3 runs to 15 residues. The CDR3 here is CAWRRARGQVTEAFF. CDR3 DNA: TGTGCCTGGAGGAGGGCCAGGGGACAGGTCACTGAAGCTTTCTTT.

The sample holds a few counts of this clonotype. V usage is TRBV9 and J usage is TRBJ2-3; tentatively, D is TRBD2 (6 bases). The CDR3 runs 17 residues. Deletions cut 6 bases from V and 4 bases from J, with 24 bases between. The germline V gene has CDR1 SGDLS and CDR2 YYNGEE. The DNA of the CDR3 is TGTGCCAGCACCTTATCTGAGGCGGGACCGTTCCCAGATACGCAGTATTTT. Its protein product is CASTLSEAGPFPDTQYF.

This clonotype was picked up a small number of times. The J gene is TRBJ2-7, the V gene TRBV6-1; the D is unclear. Germline CDR1 MNHNS, CDR2 SASEGT. The CDR3 has 13 residues. The V gene lost 1 base and the J gene lost 6 bases, with 10 bases spanning the gap. The DNA for the CDR3 is TGTGCCAGCAGTGAAGTGCGCCTCTCCGAGCAGTACTTC. As protein: CASSEVRLSEQYF.

The chain links TRBV20-1 to TRBJ2-5; 8 positions agree with TRBD2. CDR3 length: 14 amino acids. Germline V gene sequence: CDR1 DFQATT, CDR2 SNEGSKA (reference sequence). Trimming took 4 bases from V and 11 from J; bases not matched to a gene: 15. The chain's CDR3 is CSAKRLAPQGEQYF. The CDR3 nucleotides are TGCAGTGCTAAGAGACTAGCGCCCCAGGGTGAGCAGTACTTC.

The chain employs TRBV29-1 and TRBJ2-5, with 8 bases aligning to TRBD2. The V segment lost 7 bases and the J segment 11 bases; nucleotides outside the gene matches: 21. CDR1 is SQVTM, CDR2 ANQGSEA, per germline. CDR3 length equals 15 residues. The CDR3 DNA reads as TGCAGCGCCATGGGCGGGAGGTCCCCTCGGGATGAGCAGTACTTC. Translating it yields CSAMGGRSPRDEQYF.

The gene calls are TRBV18 and TRBJ1-6; D is unresolved. V lost 3 bases, J lost 7 bases, and 16 bases lay in between. This CDR3 is built from 16 residues. Germline V gene data show CDR1 as KGHSH and CDR2 as LQKENI. The CDR3 loop reads CASSPPTGRNNSPLHF. DNA for the CDR3: TGTGCCAGCTCACCGCCCACGGGCAGGAACAATTCACCCCTCCACTTT.

This clonotype showed up just once. V is TRBV20-1 and J is TRBJ2-3; 11 bases map to TRBD2. The CDR3 has 17 amino acids. Germline values: CDR1 DFQATT, CDR2 SNEGSKA (reference sequence). Trimming took 3 bases from V and 0 from J; bases not matched to a gene: 8. The CDR3 DNA follows: TGCAGTGCTAGGGGACTAGCGGCATTTTCGAGCACAGATACGCAGTATTTT. Protein sequence: CSARGLAAFSSTDTQYF.

The chain employs TRBV6-4 and TRBJ2-7, with TRBD2 matching 8 bases. Losses at the gene ends were 4 bases for V and 9 bases for J; bases not matched to a gene: 8. Per germline, CDR1 MRHNA and CDR2 SNTAGT. The CDR3 loop spans 13 amino acids. The CDR3 protein is CASSVTSGGRQYF. The CDR3 DNA follows: TGTGCCAGCAGTGTCACCAGCGGGGGACGGCAGTACTTC.